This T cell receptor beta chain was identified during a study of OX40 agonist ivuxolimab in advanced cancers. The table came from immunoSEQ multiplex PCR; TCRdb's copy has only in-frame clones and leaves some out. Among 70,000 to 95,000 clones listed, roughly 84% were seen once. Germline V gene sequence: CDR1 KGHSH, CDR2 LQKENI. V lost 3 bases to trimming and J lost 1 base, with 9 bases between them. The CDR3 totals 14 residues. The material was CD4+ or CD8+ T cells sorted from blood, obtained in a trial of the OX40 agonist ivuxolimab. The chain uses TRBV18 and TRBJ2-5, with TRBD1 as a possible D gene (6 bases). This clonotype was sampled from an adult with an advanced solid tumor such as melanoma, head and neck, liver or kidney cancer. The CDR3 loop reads CASSPGQFQETQYF. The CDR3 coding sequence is TGTGCCAGCTCACCCGGACAGTTCCAAGAGACCCAGTACTTC. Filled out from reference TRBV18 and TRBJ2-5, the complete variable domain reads NAGVMQNPRHLVRRRGQEARLRCSPMKGHSHVYWYRQLPEEGLKFMVYLQKENIIDESGMPKERFSAEFPKEGPSILRIQQVVRGDSAAYFCASSPGQFQETQYFGPGTRLLVL.